A single sample gave rise to the 8 T cell receptor beta chains below, sequenced in a study of blood T cell repertoires in COVID-19. Sequenced by immunoSEQ multiplex PCR; TCRdb stores in-frame clones only, minus some. Of hundreds of thousands of clones in the sample, 88% were seen once. The sequenced sample was peripheral blood. Receptor source: a woman in her thirties with acute or convalescent COVID-19.

V and J are TRBV27 and TRBJ1-1, with D maybe TRBD1 (6 bases). Trimming took off 5 bases at V and 8 bases at J, with 15 bases between the two ends. The CDR3 consists of 13 residues. The germline V gene has CDR1 MNHEY and CDR2 SMNVEV (reference sequence). The CDR3 DNA follows: TGTGCCAGCAGTAGATCAGGGGCTCGCGAAGCTTTCTTT. Translating gives CASSRSGAREAFF.

V is TRBV6-4 and J is TRBJ2-3; no clear D. CDR1 is MRHNA, CDR2 SNTAGT, per germline. This CDR3 has 15 amino acids. Between the trimmed V and J ends, which lost 5 bases and 0 bases, there was a span of 12 bases. CDR3 amino acids: CASSSGQASTDTQYF. The CDR3 DNA reads as TGTGCCAGCAGTAGTGGTCAGGCTAGCACAGATACGCAGTATTTT.

This clone has only a few counts. This chain uses TRBV5-1 with TRBJ2-7, with 7 bases fitting TRBD1. Germline lookup yields CDR1 SGHRS and CDR2 YFSETQ. Losses at the gene ends were 2 bases for V and 3 bases for J; bases not matched to a gene: 2. The CDR3 length is 13 residues. The DNA of the CDR3 is TGCGCCAGCAGCTTACAGGGGAACTACGAGCAGTACTTC. It codes for CASSLQGNYEQYF.

V and J are TRBV6-5 and TRBJ2-3, with D maybe TRBD1 (6 bases). The germline V gene has CDR1 MNHEY and CDR2 SVGAGI. V was cut by 4 bases and J by 6 bases, with 8 bases left in between. The length of the CDR3 is 12 residues. The CDR3: CASSFQGDTQYF. In nucleotides, the CDR3 is TGTGCCAGCAGTTTCCAGGGGGATACGCAGTATTTT.

The J gene is TRBJ2-7, the V gene TRBV5-6, with 7 bases aligning to TRBD1. J was trimmed by 0 bases and V by 2 bases; bases with no gene match: 2. The CDR3 loop spans 14 amino acids. CDR1 SGHDT and CDR2 YYEEEE come from the germline V gene. CDR3 sequence reads: CASSLGGISYEQYF. DNA of the CDR3: TGTGCCAGCAGCTTAGGGGGCATCTCCTACGAGCAGTACTTC.

V and J are TRBV7-3 and TRBJ2-1; 9 nucleotides line up with TRBD2. The CDR3 extends over 15 amino acids. V lost 0 bases and J lost 8; bases outside the gene matches: 5. In germline, CDR1 is SGHTA, CDR2 FQGTGA. The CDR3 spells CASSLTPTSGDEQFF. The CDR3 DNA reads as TGTGCCAGCAGCTTAACGCCGACTAGCGGCGATGAGCAGTTCTTC.

The chain links TRBV5-4 to TRBJ1-2, with D maybe TRBD1 (5 bases). Per the germline V gene, CDR1 is SGHNT and CDR2 is YYREEE (reference sequence). The germline V and J ends were trimmed by 0 bases and 8 bases, with 8 bases remaining between them. The CDR3 loop spans 12 amino acids. As DNA, the CDR3 is TGTGCCAGCAGCTTGGGACAGTTGGGCTACACCTTC. Translated: CASSLGQLGYTF. Supplemented by reference TRBV5-4 and TRBJ1-2, the full variable domain reads ETGVTQSPTHLIKTRGQQVTLRCSSQSGHNTVSWYQQALGQGPQFIFQYYREEENGRGNFPPRFSGLQFPNYSSELNVNALELDDSALYLCASSLGQLGYTFGSGTRLTVV.

This sequence joins TRBV3-1 (or the pseudogene TRBV3-2) and TRBJ2-7, with D possibly being TRBD1 (6 bases). The germline CDR1 and CDR2 sequences are LGHDT and YNNKEL (reference sequence). The V end lost 0 bases, the J end lost 6 bases, and 12 bases lay between the germline ends. The CDR3 contains 14 residues. The CDR3 bases are TGTGCCAGCAGCCAAGACAGGGGATGGGGCGAGCAGTACTTC. Translation gives CASSQDRGWGEQYF.